This T cell receptor beta chain was captured in a study of T cell clones after liver transplantation. Whole-study context: A pre-transplant mixed lymphocyte reaction with TCRbeta sequencing defined graft-donor-reactive clones followed in post-transplant blood.

In germline, CDR1 is MNHNS, CDR2 SASEGT. Trimming took 4 bases from V and 8 from J; bases not matched to a gene: 5. This CDR3 is built from 13 residues. The assay was immunoSEQ multiplex PCR, and TCRdb's table has in-frame clones only and misses some. The table includes approximately 100,000 clones, 82% detected once. Here the sequenced sample was CD4+ T cells from blood, taken before liver transplant. This TCR was sampled from a human donor who received a liver transplant. The chain couples TRBV6-1 to TRBJ1-2; 9 bases match TRBD1. CDR3 DNA: TGTGCCAGCAGTGGAGGGACAGGGAGCGGCTACACCTTC. Translating gives CASSGGTGSGYTF.